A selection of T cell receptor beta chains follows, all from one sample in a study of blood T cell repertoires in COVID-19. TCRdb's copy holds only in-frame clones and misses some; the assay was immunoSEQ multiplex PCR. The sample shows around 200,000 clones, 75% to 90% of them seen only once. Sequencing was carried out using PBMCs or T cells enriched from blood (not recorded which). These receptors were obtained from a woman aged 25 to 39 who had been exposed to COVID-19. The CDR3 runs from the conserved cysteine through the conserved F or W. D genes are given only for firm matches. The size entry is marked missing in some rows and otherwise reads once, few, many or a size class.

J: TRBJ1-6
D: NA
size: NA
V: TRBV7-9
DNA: TGTGCCAGCAGCTTAGGTTTGGGTCGGGGGGCTAATTCACCCCTCCACTTT
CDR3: CASSLGLGRGANSPLHF

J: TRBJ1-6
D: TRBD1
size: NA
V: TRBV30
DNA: TGTGCCTGGAGTCCGGGACAGGGGGTTTCACCCCTCCACTTT
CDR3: CAWSPGQGVSPLHF

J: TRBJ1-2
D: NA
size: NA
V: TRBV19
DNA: TGTGCCAGTAGTATTTGGGGGCCTAACTATGGCTACACCTTC
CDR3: CASSIWGPNYGYTF

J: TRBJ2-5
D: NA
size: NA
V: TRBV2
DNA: TGTGCCAGCAGTGTTTCAAACCCGGTCGAAGAGACCCAGTACTTC
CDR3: CASSVSNPVEETQYF

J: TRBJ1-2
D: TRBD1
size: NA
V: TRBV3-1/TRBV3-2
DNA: TGTGCCAGCAGCCAGGAGGGACAGTTGTATGGCTACACCTTC
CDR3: CASSQEGQLYGYTF

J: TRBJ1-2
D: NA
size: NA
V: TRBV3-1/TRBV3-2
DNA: TGTGCCAGCAGCCAGGTCATCGGAGGGACCTATGGCTACACCTTC
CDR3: CASSQVIGGTYGYTF

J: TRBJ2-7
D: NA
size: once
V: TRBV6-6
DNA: TGTGCCAGCAGTCCTCACATTCCGGGACAAGATTCCTTAGGCTACGAGCAGTACTTC
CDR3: CASSPHIPGQDSLGYEQYF

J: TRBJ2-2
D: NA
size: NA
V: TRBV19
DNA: TGTGCCAGTAGTATATTCGGACAGTTCAGCAGATCCGGGGAGCTGTTTTTT
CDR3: CASSIFGQFSRSGELFF

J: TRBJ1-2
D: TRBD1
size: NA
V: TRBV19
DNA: TGTGCCAGTAGTAGCACAGGGGGGGAGGGCTTCTACTATGGCTACACCTTC
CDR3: CASSSTGGEGFYYGYTF

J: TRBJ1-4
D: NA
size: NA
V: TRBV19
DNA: TGTGCCAGTACTCGGCGGGGGAGTCGAGAAAAACTGTTTTTT
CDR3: CASTRRGSREKLFF

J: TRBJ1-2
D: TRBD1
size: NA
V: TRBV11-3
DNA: TGTGCCAGCAGCTTACAGGGACAGGGAGGCTACACCTTC
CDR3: CASSLQGQGGYTF

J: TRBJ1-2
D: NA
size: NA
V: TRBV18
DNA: TGTGCCAGCTCACCACCGGGGCAAGCAAACTATGGCTACACCTTC
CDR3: CASSPPGQANYGYTF

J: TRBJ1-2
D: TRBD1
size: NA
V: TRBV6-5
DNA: TGTGCCAGCAGTTTCACAGGGGAACCGTCTAACTATGGCTACACCTTC
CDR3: CASSFTGEPSNYGYTF

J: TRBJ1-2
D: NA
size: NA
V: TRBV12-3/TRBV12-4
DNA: TGTGCCAGCAGCCGCGGGGGGAGCTATGGCTACACCTTC
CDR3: CASSRGGSYGYTF

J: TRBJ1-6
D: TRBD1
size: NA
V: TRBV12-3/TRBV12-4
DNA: TGTGCCAGCAGTTTGGGCAGGGGGGTCCACTTT
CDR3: CASSLGRGVHF